This TCR beta chain was sequenced in a study of CD8 T cells in ankylosing spondylitis (dated by TCRdb to 2016 to 2017). Regarding the research as a whole: To find TCR variants linked to disease, the study profiled T cell receptor beta repertoires in ankylosing spondylitis patients and healthy donors. Peripheral blood samples were taken, and synovial fluid was additionally collected from ankylosing spondylitis patients. The full study cohort comprised approximately 23 ankylosing spondylitis patients and 110 or so healthy donors.

General study outcomes and caveats: A TCR beta motif of eight highly homologous amino acid variants appeared characteristic of blood from ankylosing spondylitis patients. According to the report, matched synovial fluid samples from ankylosing spondylitis patients were significantly enriched for the disease-linked clones. The disease-linked clones showed a CD8+ phenotype and occurred at relatively low frequencies in peripheral blood. Some TCR beta motif variants had previously been reported in synovial fluid and blood of reactive arthritis patients, which suggested common disease-initiation mechanisms.

According to the germline V gene, CDR1 reads LGHNA and CDR2 reads YNFKEQ. The cysteine opens and the phenylalanine closes a CDR3 of 14 amino acids. CDR3 DNA only is kept here, 42 bases in frame from base 1. V lost 0 bases and J lost 1 base; the stretch between them is 6 bases long. TCRdb records Illumina HiSeq 2500 as the sequencer. Quantitative 5'-RACE with molecular barcodes was the method used to prepare the TCR beta libraries. Under the source paper's analysis protocol: A new computational method based on a probabilistic model of VDJ rearrangement was used to identify disease-linked TCR variants. TCRdb redid the processing of the public reads, applying fastp at Q25 and MiXCR, and retained in-frame beta chains. Each entry merges the rows of one CDR3 protein and shows their most common DNA and genes. The V and J calls and clone size are TCRdb's, not the authors'. The sample has under 200,000 distinct CDR3 sequences on record, over 10% of them singletons. The ten largest clones add up to approximately 11% of the sample.

This clonotype showed up many times. Its specific antigen is unknown. No much larger clone exists at a distance of one base, and base qualities are not known. The receptor was isolated from a female donor with ankylosing spondylitis or in good health (not recorded which). Sequencing was performed on blood, either unsorted or a sorted T cell fraction (not recorded which). The sequence links TRBV4-2 to TRBJ1-1, with a tentative D gene TRBD1 over 5 matching bases. CDR3 sequence: CASSQDRGNTEAFF. The nucleotide sequence reads TGTGCCAGCAGCCAAGATAGGGGGAACACTGAAGCTTTCTTT.